This T cell receptor (beta chain) was retrieved from a study of shared clonotypes between healthy human individuals (dated by TCRdb to about 2020). Background on the whole study: The cohort comprised two women and a few men aged 18 to 49 years. For each donor, three plates each were used for CD4 naive and CD4 memory, two plates were used for CD8 naive, and one plate was used for CD8 memory. Blood TCR repertoires of five healthy adults were deeply sequenced to estimate repertoire size and the extent of clonotype sharing between individuals. To increase sequencing depth and limit assay-specific biases, different laboratories used diverse techniques to prepare libraries and sequence TCR repertoires. Between about 0.8 and 9 billion PBMCs per donor were obtained by leukapheresis. Overall results and qualifications from the work: Naive subsets generally had larger estimated clonotype richness than memory subsets did. Sharing across a handful of donors was observed for about 5% of naive CD4, over 3% of naive CD8, about 2.3% of memory CD4, and less than 0.45% of memory CD8 clonotypes. Even with the large sequencing depth, rarefaction of the sorted-subset datasets indicated that sequencing was incomplete. Because the study included a small number of donors, the genetic and exposure-history diversity represented was limited. Compared with non-shared clonotypes, clonotypes shared by all four sorted-subset donors had higher generation probabilities. Sampling was restricted to blood, and TCR repertoires in tissue are likely to differ from TCR repertoires in blood. Pairwise subsampling led to the expectation that sequencing depth would affect the degree of clonotype sharing among donors.

The donors were healthy, HIV-negative adults with no recently reported acute infections or vaccinations. All donors were Caucasian adults living in Nashville, Tennessee, USA. CD4+ T cells were enriched by magnetic negative selection, after which naive cells were positively selected on CD45RA and the negative fraction was taken as the memory subset. Blood was obtained by leukapheresis, after which PBMCs were separated by Ficoll-Histopaque density gradient centrifugation and cryopreserved in liquid nitrogen vapor phase. Analytical flow cytometry was used to check the purity and quantity of every magnetically sorted T cell population. From each sorted fraction, genomic DNA was isolated and quantified by UV absorbance on a Nanodrop 2000c. Worth noting for this clone: What this receptor recognizes is not known. Base qualities were left out, and no much larger clone turns up one base away.

Using the deep immunoSEQ assay, multiplex PCR amplified TCR CDR3 regions from genomic DNA. For each cell subset, the extracted genomic DNA was distributed evenly across all wells of several immunoSEQ 96-well plates, and each plate served as one replicate. For sorted subsets, 200 to 250 ng of genomic DNA, equivalent to some 33,000 T cell genomes, went into each replicate PCR. Purified libraries were quantified with a Qubit 3.0 fluorometer, sized on a Bioanalyzer 2100, and re-quantified with the KAPA Library Quantification kit. Each immunoSEQ 96-well plate was sequenced on its own single-read 150-cycle Illumina NextSeq 550 flow cell. Under the source paper's analysis protocol: Because the immunoSEQ output held only junctional sequences and lacked quality scores, the filtering could not match the filtering applied to full-length reads. To assign V/J genes and CDR3, sequences were annotated using PyIR, a Python wrapper for IgBLAST v1.9, with IMGT germline references. Reads with weak V/J assignments (E-value above 1e-6), missing CDR3, stop codons, out-of-frame junctions, or ambiguous translated residues were removed. V3J clonotypes were defined as sequences sharing the same inferred V gene, J gene, and CDR3 amino acid sequence. The percentage overlap between two repertoires was calculated by dividing the number of shared unique clonotypes by the size of the smaller repertoire. RTK rarefaction, the Chao1 estimator, and Recon v2.1 estimates of unobserved clonotypes were used to assess repertoire richness. For all TCRbeta clonotypes obtained by the gDNA method from four donors, generation probabilities were computed with OLGA. Held by TCRdb, this immuneACCESS table contains in-frame sequences only and omits some clones. Under half of the omission traces to an unresolved V gene where checked; the cause of the rest is unknown. The D gene and trimming were derived from the DNA, and the V and J assignments and clone size from that table. For this sample the table gives more than 1,200,000 clones, of which just under 99% were detected only once. Together, the top ten hold about 0.35% of the sample.

CDR1 and CDR2 are drawn from the germline V gene: SGHRS, YFSETQ. The cysteine opens and the phenylalanine closes a CDR3 of 14 amino acids. Only the CDR3 region is kept as DNA, spanning 42 bases read in frame from base 1. V has 4 bases trimmed and J has 0 bases trimmed; junction bases matching no gene number 3. The sample taken for sequencing was naive CD4+ T cells sorted from blood. The cell subset or site label, as the study defines it: CD45RA+ positively selected. This receptor was taken from a man aged 30 to 39 in good health. This chain joins TRBV5-1 to TRBJ1-1; 7 bases in between match TRBD1. The CDR3 protein: CASSIGQVNTEAFF. The nucleotide sequence is given as TGCGCCAGCAGCATCGGACAGGTGAACACTGAAGCTTTCTTT. The full variable domain, completed from the reference TRBV5-1 and TRBJ1-1 proteins outside the CDR3, reads KAGVTQTPRYLIKTRGQQVTLSCSPISGHRSVSWYQQTPGQGLQFLFEYFSETQRNKGNFPGRFSGRQFSNSRSEMNVSTLELGDSALYLCASSIGQVNTEAFFGQGTRLTVV.